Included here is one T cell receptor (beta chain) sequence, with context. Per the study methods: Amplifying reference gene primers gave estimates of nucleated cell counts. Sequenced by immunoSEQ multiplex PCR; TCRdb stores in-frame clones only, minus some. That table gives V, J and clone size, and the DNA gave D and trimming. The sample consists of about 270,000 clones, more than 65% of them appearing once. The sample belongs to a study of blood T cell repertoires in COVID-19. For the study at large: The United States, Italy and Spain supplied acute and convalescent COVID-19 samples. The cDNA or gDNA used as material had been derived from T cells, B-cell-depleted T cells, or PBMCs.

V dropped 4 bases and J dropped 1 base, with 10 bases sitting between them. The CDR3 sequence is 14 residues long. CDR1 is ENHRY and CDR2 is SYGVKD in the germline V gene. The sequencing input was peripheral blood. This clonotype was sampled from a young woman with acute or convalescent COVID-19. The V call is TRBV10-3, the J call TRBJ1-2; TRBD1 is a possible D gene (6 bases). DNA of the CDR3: TGTGCCATCAGTGGGGACAAGGGTAACTATGGCTACACCTTC. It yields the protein CAISGDKGNYGYTF.